Listed below are T cell receptor beta chains from one sample, sequenced in a study of blood T cell repertoires in COVID-19. Sequenced by immunoSEQ multiplex PCR; TCRdb stores in-frame clones only, minus some. Altogether roughly 80,000 clones are present, over 75% being singletons, with the ten largest covering roughly 5%. Sequenced sample: peripheral blood. The receptors shown here come from a man aged 45-65 years with active COVID-19. Both conserved end residues are part of each CDR3. The order of the fields is V gene, clone size, D gene, J gene, CDR3 protein, CDR3 DNA. D genes are given only for firm matches. Clone sizes are given selectively: once, few, many, or a class where the clone is expanded.

v_call: TRBV4-2
clone_size: -
d_call: TRBD1
j_call: TRBJ2-7
cdr3_aa: CASSQVGQGGGEQYF
cdr3_nt: TGTGCCAGCAGCCAAGTGGGACAGGGGGGCGGCGAGCAGTACTTC

v_call: TRBV3-1/TRBV3-2
clone_size: -
d_call: -
j_call: TRBJ1-1
cdr3_aa: CASSLNPGENTEAFF
cdr3_nt: TGTGCCAGCAGCCTAAACCCAGGGGAGAACACTGAAGCTTTCTTT

v_call: TRBV6-5
clone_size: -
d_call: -
j_call: TRBJ2-1
cdr3_aa: CASSLRWETHNEQFF
cdr3_nt: TGTGCCAGCAGCCTACGATGGGAGACTCACAATGAGCAGTTCTTC

v_call: TRBV6-1
clone_size: -
d_call: TRBD1
j_call: TRBJ1-1
cdr3_aa: CASSDGQGAQVEAFF
cdr3_nt: TGTGCCAGCAGTGATGGGCAGGGGGCGCAGGTTGAAGCTTTCTTT

v_call: TRBV9
clone_size: -
d_call: -
j_call: TRBJ1-4
cdr3_aa: CASSPGGGSEKLFF
cdr3_nt: TGTGCCAGCAGCCCCGGCGGAGGGAGCGAAAAACTGTTTTTT

v_call: TRBV19
clone_size: few
d_call: TRBD1
j_call: TRBJ2-7
cdr3_aa: CASSIAINTRGQRQGVGQYF
cdr3_nt: TGTGCCAGTAGTATAGCCATCAACACGCGAGGTCAACGACAGGGCGTCGGGCAGTACTTC

v_call: TRBV2
clone_size: -
d_call: -
j_call: TRBJ1-4
cdr3_aa: CASSEARVSGEKLFF
cdr3_nt: TGTGCCAGCAGTGAAGCCAGGGTTAGTGGTGAAAAACTGTTTTTT

v_call: TRBV19
clone_size: -
d_call: TRBD1
j_call: TRBJ1-1
cdr3_aa: CASKGNRGNTEAFF
cdr3_nt: TGTGCCAGTAAAGGGAACAGGGGGAACACTGAAGCTTTCTTT

v_call: TRBV13
clone_size: -
d_call: TRBD1
j_call: TRBJ1-6
cdr3_aa: CASSPRQGRANSPLHF
cdr3_nt: TGTGCCAGCAGCCCTAGACAGGGGAGAGCTAATTCACCCCTCCACTTT

v_call: TRBV5-4
clone_size: -
d_call: -
j_call: TRBJ2-7
cdr3_aa: CASSSSRERTYEQYF
cdr3_nt: TGTGCCAGCAGCTCATCCAGGGAACGAACCTACGAGCAGTACTTC

v_call: TRBV6-5
clone_size: -
d_call: TRBD1
j_call: TRBJ1-2
cdr3_aa: CASSYSRTGDGHTF
cdr3_nt: TGTGCCAGCAGTTACTCGAGGACAGGGGACGGCCACACCTTC

v_call: TRBV6-1
clone_size: -
d_call: -
j_call: TRBJ1-1
cdr3_aa: CASSEGSRNTEAFF
cdr3_nt: TGTGCCAGCAGTGAAGGGTCGAGGAACACTGAAGCTTTCTTT

v_call: TRBV24-1
clone_size: -
d_call: -
j_call: TRBJ2-1
cdr3_aa: CATSDFGGGRNEQFF
cdr3_nt: TGTGCCACCAGTGATTTTGGGGGGGGGCGGAATGAGCAGTTCTTC

v_call: TRBV12-3/TRBV12-4
clone_size: -
d_call: -
j_call: TRBJ2-2
cdr3_aa: CASSLGTGELFF
cdr3_nt: TGTGCCAGCAGTTTGGGGACAGGGGAGCTGTTTTTT

v_call: TRBV19
clone_size: -
d_call: -
j_call: TRBJ1-4
cdr3_aa: CASTTGWGGEKLFF
cdr3_nt: TGTGCCAGTACCACCGGCTGGGGCGGTGAAAAACTGTTTTTT

v_call: TRBV4-3
clone_size: few
d_call: -
j_call: TRBJ1-6
cdr3_aa: CASSQDKLSGSLHF
cdr3_nt: TGCGCCAGCAGCCAAGACAAGCTATCGGGATCCCTCCACTTT

v_call: TRBV7-8
clone_size: -
d_call: TRBD1
j_call: TRBJ2-7
cdr3_aa: CASSLAVTGGYEQYF
cdr3_nt: TGTGCCAGCAGCTTAGCGGTTACAGGGGGATACGAGCAGTACTTC

v_call: TRBV11-2
clone_size: -
d_call: TRBD1
j_call: TRBJ2-7
cdr3_aa: CASSLGGTGVYEQYF
cdr3_nt: TGTGCCAGCAGCTTAGGAGGGACAGGGGTCTACGAGCAGTACTTC

v_call: TRBV9
clone_size: -
d_call: -
j_call: TRBJ2-1
cdr3_aa: CASSVGGALYNEQFF
cdr3_nt: TGTGCCAGCAGCGTTGGGGGGGCTTTGTACAATGAGCAGTTCTTC

v_call: TRBV5-1
clone_size: -
d_call: -
j_call: TRBJ2-2
cdr3_aa: CASTTASNTGELFF
cdr3_nt: TGCGCCAGCACTACAGCTTCTAACACCGGGGAGCTGTTTTTT

v_call: TRBV28
clone_size: few
d_call: TRBD1
j_call: TRBJ2-7
cdr3_aa: CASSQTGGGYEQYF
cdr3_nt: TGTGCCAGCAGCCAGACAGGGGGCGGATACGAGCAGTACTTC

v_call: TRBV15
clone_size: once
d_call: -
j_call: TRBJ1-3
cdr3_aa: CATSRERSGSSGNTIYF
cdr3_nt: TGTGCCACCAGCAGAGAACGCTCAGGGTCCTCTGGAAACACCATATATTTT

v_call: TRBV29-1
clone_size: -
d_call: TRBD2
j_call: TRBJ2-1
cdr3_aa: CSVEEGGTSVRNEQFF
cdr3_nt: TGCAGCGTTGAAGAAGGGGGGACTAGCGTCCGCAATGAGCAGTTCTTC

v_call: TRBV19
clone_size: -
d_call: -
j_call: TRBJ1-3
cdr3_aa: CASSPGARPLYF
cdr3_nt: TGTGCCAGTAGTCCAGGGGCGAGACCTCTATATTTT

v_call: TRBV6-2/TRBV6-3
clone_size: -
d_call: -
j_call: TRBJ2-1
cdr3_aa: CASSYSGRDYNEQFF
cdr3_nt: TGTGCCAGCAGTTACTCGGGGCGGGATTACAATGAGCAGTTCTTC

v_call: TRBV27
clone_size: -
d_call: TRBD2
j_call: TRBJ2-3
cdr3_aa: CASRDRTSGRVADTQYF
cdr3_nt: TGTGCCAGCAGAGACCGGACTAGCGGGAGGGTTGCAGATACGCAGTATTTT

v_call: TRBV28
clone_size: -
d_call: -
j_call: TRBJ2-1
cdr3_aa: CASSSLRESYNEQFF
cdr3_nt: TGTGCCAGCAGTTCGTTACGGGAGTCCTACAATGAGCAGTTCTTC

v_call: TRBV6-5
clone_size: once
d_call: -
j_call: TRBJ1-4
cdr3_aa: CASSYLGGNEKLFF
cdr3_nt: TGTGCCAGCAGTTACTTAGGGGGTAATGAAAAACTGTTTTTT

v_call: TRBV7-9
clone_size: -
d_call: -
j_call: TRBJ1-5
cdr3_aa: CASSLSESNQPQHF
cdr3_nt: TGTGCCAGCAGCTTGTCAGAAAGCAATCAGCCCCAGCATTTT

v_call: TRBV18
clone_size: -
d_call: TRBD2
j_call: TRBJ2-1
cdr3_aa: CASSPGGSGKGDEQFF
cdr3_nt: TGTGCCAGCTCACCTGGCGGTAGCGGGAAAGGCGATGAGCAGTTCTTC

v_call: TRBV30
clone_size: -
d_call: -
j_call: TRBJ2-7
cdr3_aa: CASSGTPFYEQYF
cdr3_nt: TGTGCCTCGTCCGGGACACCTTTCTACGAGCAGTACTTC

v_call: TRBV6-5
clone_size: -
d_call: TRBD1
j_call: TRBJ1-1
cdr3_aa: CASSYRTGATEAFF
cdr3_nt: TGTGCCAGCAGTTACCGGACAGGGGCCACTGAAGCTTTCTTT

v_call: TRBV9
clone_size: once
d_call: -
j_call: TRBJ1-6
cdr3_aa: CASSVPAFGGPLHF
cdr3_nt: TGTGCCAGCAGCGTCCCCGCGTTCGGGGGACCCCTCCACTTT

v_call: TRBV18
clone_size: -
d_call: TRBD2
j_call: TRBJ2-5
cdr3_aa: CASSPPGLALETQYF
cdr3_nt: TGTGCCAGCTCACCACCGGGACTAGCCCTCGAGACCCAGTACTTC

v_call: TRBV19
clone_size: -
d_call: -
j_call: TRBJ1-4
cdr3_aa: CASSIGQHYEKLFF
cdr3_nt: TGTGCCAGTAGTATTGGACAGCACTATGAAAAACTGTTTTTT

v_call: TRBV28
clone_size: -
d_call: -
j_call: TRBJ1-2
cdr3_aa: CASSPPYPSDYGYTF
cdr3_nt: TGTGCCAGCAGTCCCCCTTACCCTTCAGACTATGGCTACACCTTC

v_call: TRBV7-6
clone_size: -
d_call: -
j_call: TRBJ1-2
cdr3_aa: CASSLAGGREGYTF
cdr3_nt: TGTGCCAGCAGCTTAGCGGGTGGGCGCGAGGGCTACACCTTC

v_call: TRBV5-1
clone_size: -
d_call: TRBD2
j_call: TRBJ2-3
cdr3_aa: CASSRGLAGDGADTQYF
cdr3_nt: TGCGCCAGCAGCCGGGGACTAGCGGGAGACGGCGCAGATACGCAGTATTTT

v_call: TRBV6-2/TRBV6-3
clone_size: -
d_call: TRBD2
j_call: TRBJ2-7
cdr3_aa: CASSSRTSGRLYEQYF
cdr3_nt: TGTGCCAGCAGCTCCCGGACTAGCGGGAGGTTATACGAGCAGTACTTC

v_call: TRBV18
clone_size: once
d_call: -
j_call: TRBJ1-6
cdr3_aa: CASSASSYNSPLHF
cdr3_nt: TGTGCCAGCTCAGCCAGCTCCTATAATTCACCCCTCCACTTT

v_call: TRBV6-1
clone_size: -
d_call: -
j_call: TRBJ1-1
cdr3_aa: CASSETGLWTEAFF
cdr3_nt: TGTGCCAGCAGTGAGACAGGTCTCTGGACTGAAGCTTTCTTT

v_call: TRBV30
clone_size: -
d_call: TRBD1
j_call: TRBJ1-4
cdr3_aa: CAWGGTGGEKLFF
cdr3_nt: TGTGCCTGGGGAGGGACAGGGGGCGAAAAACTGTTTTTT

v_call: TRBV4-2
clone_size: -
d_call: -
j_call: TRBJ2-7
cdr3_aa: CASSQDGARSGLSYEQYF
cdr3_nt: TGTGCCAGCAGCCAAGATGGGGCTAGGAGCGGGCTGTCCTACGAGCAGTACTTC

v_call: TRBV5-4
clone_size: -
d_call: -
j_call: TRBJ1-4
cdr3_aa: CASSLSQGRAEKLFF
cdr3_nt: TGTGCCAGCAGCTTGAGTCAGGGCCGGGCTGAAAAACTGTTTTTT

v_call: TRBV7-9
clone_size: -
d_call: TRBD1
j_call: TRBJ2-7
cdr3_aa: CASSLEGTGLGEQYF
cdr3_nt: TGTGCCAGCAGCTTAGAAGGGACAGGGCTCGGGGAGCAGTACTTC

v_call: TRBV10-3
clone_size: -
d_call: -
j_call: TRBJ1-6
cdr3_aa: CAISGPRGGYVLGNSPLHF
cdr3_nt: TGTGCCATCAGTGGCCCCCGGGGGGGATACGTTCTGGGGAATTCACCCCTCCACTTT

v_call: TRBV9
clone_size: -
d_call: TRBD1
j_call: TRBJ2-2
cdr3_aa: CASSPVGQGPTGELFF
cdr3_nt: TGTGCCAGCAGCCCGGTGGGACAGGGGCCCACCGGGGAGCTGTTTTTT

v_call: TRBV7-9
clone_size: -
d_call: -
j_call: TRBJ2-1
cdr3_aa: CASSLENRGGSYNEQFF
cdr3_nt: TGTGCCAGCAGCTTGGAGAATAGGGGGGGCTCCTACAATGAGCAGTTCTTC

v_call: TRBV5-1
clone_size: -
d_call: -
j_call: TRBJ2-1
cdr3_aa: CASSLGETYNEQFF
cdr3_nt: TGCGCCAGCAGCTTAGGGGAAACCTACAATGAGCAGTTCTTC